This T cell receptor (beta chain) was recorded in a study of human T cells and chemical hapten exposure. V gave up 1 base and J gave up 3 bases, with 11 bases separating them. This CDR3 contains 14 residues. Per germline, CDR1 DFQATT and CDR2 SNEGSKA (reference sequence). Using its own MiXCR run on the RACE reads, TCRdb lists one record per CDR3 protein. The sample has approximately 82,000 distinct CDR3 sequences, 12% seen once. Time point given: patch test 1, 2 weeks after DPC sensitization. Treatment: therapeutic diphenylcyclopropenone sensitization with weekly scalp DPC. The chain recombines TRBV20-1 with TRBJ2-3; D uncertain. This sequence was found in an older woman with alopecia areata. Some clones in this sample may be carry-over from other donors' samples. Sequencing used whole blood, obtained in connection with sensitization to the hapten diphenylcyclopropenone (DPC). The CDR3 region has the DNA TGCAGTGCTAGAGTAGATGCGGAAACAGATACGCAGTATTTT. Its translation is CSARVDAETDTQYF.